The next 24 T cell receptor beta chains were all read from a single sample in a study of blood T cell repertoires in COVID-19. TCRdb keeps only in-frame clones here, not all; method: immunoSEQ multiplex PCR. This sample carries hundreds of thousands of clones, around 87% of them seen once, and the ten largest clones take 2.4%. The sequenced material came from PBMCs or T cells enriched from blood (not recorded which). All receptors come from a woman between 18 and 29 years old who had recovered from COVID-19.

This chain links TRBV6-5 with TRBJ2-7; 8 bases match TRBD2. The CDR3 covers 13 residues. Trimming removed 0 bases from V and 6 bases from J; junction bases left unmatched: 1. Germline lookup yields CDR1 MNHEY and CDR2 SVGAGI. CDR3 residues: CASSYSGGAEQYF. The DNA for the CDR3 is TGTGCCAGCAGTTACTCCGGGGGGGCCGAGCAGTACTTC.

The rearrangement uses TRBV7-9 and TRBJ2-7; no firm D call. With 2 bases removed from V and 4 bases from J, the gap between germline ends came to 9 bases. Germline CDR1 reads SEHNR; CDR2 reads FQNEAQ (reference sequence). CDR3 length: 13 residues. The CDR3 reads CASSLLPEYEQYF. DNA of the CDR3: TGTGCCAGCAGCTTACTGCCCGAGTACGAGCAGTACTTC. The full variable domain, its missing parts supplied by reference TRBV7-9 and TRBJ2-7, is DTGVSQNPRHKITKRGQNVTFRCDPISEHNRLYWYRQTLGQGPEFLTYFQNEAQLEKSRLLSDRFSAERPKGSFSTLEIQRTEQGDSAMYLCASSLLPEYEQYFGPGTRLTVT.

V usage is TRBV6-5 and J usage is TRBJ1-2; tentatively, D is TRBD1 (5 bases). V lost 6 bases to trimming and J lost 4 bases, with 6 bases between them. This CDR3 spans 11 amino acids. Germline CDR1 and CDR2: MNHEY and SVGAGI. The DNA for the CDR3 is TGTGCCAGCAGGGACACCTATGGCTACACCTTC. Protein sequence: CASRDTYGYTF.

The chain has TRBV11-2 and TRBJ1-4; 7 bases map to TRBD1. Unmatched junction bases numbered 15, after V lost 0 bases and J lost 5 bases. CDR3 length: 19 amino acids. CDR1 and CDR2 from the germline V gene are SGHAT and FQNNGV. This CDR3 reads CASSLDGALTGAENEKLFF. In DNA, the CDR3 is TGTGCCAGCAGCTTAGACGGAGCCCTTACAGGGGCGGAGAATGAAAAACTGTTTTTT.

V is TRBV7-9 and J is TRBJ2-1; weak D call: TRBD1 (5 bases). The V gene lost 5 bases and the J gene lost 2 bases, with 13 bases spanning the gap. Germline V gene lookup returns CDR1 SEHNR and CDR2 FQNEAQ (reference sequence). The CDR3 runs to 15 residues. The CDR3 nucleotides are TGTGCCAGCAGCCCCAGTGGGGCCACCTACAATGAGCAGTTCTTC. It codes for CASSPSGATYNEQFF.

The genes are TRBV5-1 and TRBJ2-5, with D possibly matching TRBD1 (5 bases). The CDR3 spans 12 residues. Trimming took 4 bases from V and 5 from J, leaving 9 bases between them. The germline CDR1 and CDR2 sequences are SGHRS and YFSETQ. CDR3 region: CASSANRETQYF. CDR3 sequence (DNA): TGCGCCAGCAGCGCAAACAGGGAGACCCAGTACTTC.

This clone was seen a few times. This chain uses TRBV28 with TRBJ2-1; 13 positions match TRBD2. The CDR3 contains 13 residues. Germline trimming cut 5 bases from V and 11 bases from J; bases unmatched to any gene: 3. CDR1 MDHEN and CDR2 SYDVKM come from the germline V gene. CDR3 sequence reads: CASSGLAGAKQFF. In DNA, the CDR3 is TGTGCCAGCAGTGGACTAGCGGGGGCCAAGCAGTTCTTC.

The CDR3 coding sequence is TGTGCCAGCAGCTTGGGCCCTATGGGTGAGCAGTTCTTC. It specifies CASSLGPMGEQFF. This chain connects TRBV3-1 (or the pseudogene TRBV3-2) to TRBJ2-1; D is uncertain. The germline V gene encodes CDR1 LGHDT and CDR2 YNNKEL (reference sequence). The CDR3 consists of 13 residues. Between the trimmed V and J ends, which lost 5 bases and 9 bases, there was a span of 14 bases.

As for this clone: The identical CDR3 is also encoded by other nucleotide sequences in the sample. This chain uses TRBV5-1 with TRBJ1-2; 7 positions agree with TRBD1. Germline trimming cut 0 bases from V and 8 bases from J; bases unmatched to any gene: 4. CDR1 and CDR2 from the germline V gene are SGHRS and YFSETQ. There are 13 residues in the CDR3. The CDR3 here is CASSLEGALGYTF. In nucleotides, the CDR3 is TGCGCCAGCAGCTTGGAGGGGGCGCTCGGCTACACCTTC.

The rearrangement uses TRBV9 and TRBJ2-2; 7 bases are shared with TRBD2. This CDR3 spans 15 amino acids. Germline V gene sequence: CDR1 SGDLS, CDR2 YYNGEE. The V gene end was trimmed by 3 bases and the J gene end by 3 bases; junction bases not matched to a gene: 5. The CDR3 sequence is CASSAGTTYTGELFF. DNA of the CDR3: TGTGCCAGCAGCGCCGGGACTACCTACACCGGGGAGCTGTTTTTT.

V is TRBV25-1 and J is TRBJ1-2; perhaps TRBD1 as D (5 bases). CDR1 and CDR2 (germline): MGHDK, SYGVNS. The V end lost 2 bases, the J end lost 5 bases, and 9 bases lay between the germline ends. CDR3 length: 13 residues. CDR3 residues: CASSEGGGYGYTF. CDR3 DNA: TGTGCCAGCAGTGAAGGGGGAGGGTATGGCTACACCTTC.

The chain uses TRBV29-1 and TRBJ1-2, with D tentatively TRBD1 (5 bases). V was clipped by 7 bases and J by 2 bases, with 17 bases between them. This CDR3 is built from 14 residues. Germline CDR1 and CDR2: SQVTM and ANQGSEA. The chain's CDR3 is CSGGSTVSNYGYTF. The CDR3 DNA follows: TGCAGCGGGGGGTCGACAGTCTCCAACTATGGCTACACCTTC.

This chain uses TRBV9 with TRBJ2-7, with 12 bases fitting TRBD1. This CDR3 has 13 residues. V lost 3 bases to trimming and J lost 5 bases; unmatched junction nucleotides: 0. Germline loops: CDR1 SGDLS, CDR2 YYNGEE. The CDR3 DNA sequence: TGTGCCAGCAGCGGGGACAGGGGGCACGAGCAGTACTTC. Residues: CASSGDRGHEQYF.

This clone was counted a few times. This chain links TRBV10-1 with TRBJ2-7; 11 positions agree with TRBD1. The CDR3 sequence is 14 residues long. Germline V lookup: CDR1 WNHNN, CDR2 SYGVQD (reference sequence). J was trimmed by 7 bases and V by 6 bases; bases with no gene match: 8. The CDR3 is CASSPQDRGREQYF. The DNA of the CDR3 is TGCGCCAGCAGCCCTCAGGACAGGGGGCGTGAGCAGTACTTC.

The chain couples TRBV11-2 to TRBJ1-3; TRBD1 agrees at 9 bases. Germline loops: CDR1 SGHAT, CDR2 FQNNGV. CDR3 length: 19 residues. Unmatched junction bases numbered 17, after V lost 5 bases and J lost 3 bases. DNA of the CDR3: TGTGCCAGCAGCACCTTCAAACGGGACAGGGCAACTTTTGGAAACACCATATATTTT. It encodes CASSTFKRDRATFGNTIYF.

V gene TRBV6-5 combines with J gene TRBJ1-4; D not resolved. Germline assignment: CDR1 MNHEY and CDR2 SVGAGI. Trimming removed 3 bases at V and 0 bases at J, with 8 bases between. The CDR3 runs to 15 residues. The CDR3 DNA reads TGTGCCAGCAGTTATTATGGAGCAACTAATGAAAAACTGTTTTTT. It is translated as CASSYYGATNEKLFF.

The CDR3 loop reads CAWRAFRLNTEAFF. The CDR3 nucleotides read TGTGCCTGGAGAGCCTTTCGCCTGAACACTGAAGCTTTCTTT. The V and J genes are TRBV30 and TRBJ1-1; no clear D gene. This CDR3 comprises 14 residues. Germline CDR1 GTSNPN, CDR2 SVGIG (reference sequence). V was shortened by 3 bases and J by 0 bases, with 11 bases between the two germline ends.

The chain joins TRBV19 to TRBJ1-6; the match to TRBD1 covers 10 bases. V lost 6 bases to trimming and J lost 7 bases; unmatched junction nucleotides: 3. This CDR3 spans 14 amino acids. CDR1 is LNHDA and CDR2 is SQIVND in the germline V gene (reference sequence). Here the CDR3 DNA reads TGTGCCAGTAGCGAGGACAGGGGGAATTCACCCCTCCACTTT. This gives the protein CASSEDRGNSPLHF.

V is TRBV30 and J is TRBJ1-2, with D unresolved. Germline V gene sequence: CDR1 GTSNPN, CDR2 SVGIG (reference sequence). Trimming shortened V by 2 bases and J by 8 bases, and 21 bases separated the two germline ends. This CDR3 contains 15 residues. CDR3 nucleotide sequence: TGTGCCTGGAGTTCCGGGGTCAGAGGCCCAGGCGGCTACACCTTC. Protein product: CAWSSGVRGPGGYTF.

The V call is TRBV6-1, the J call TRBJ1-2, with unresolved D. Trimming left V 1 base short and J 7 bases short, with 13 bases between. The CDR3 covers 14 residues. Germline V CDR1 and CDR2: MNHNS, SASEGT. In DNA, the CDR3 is TGTGCCAGCAGTGAAGGGGCCCTCAGCAGTGGCTACACCTTC. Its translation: CASSEGALSSGYTF.

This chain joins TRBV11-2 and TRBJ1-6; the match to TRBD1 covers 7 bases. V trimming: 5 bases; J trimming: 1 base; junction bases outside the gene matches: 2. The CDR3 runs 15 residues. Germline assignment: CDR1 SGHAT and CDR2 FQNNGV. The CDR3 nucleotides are TGTGCCAGCAGCCCGACAGGGTCCTATAATTCACCCCTCCACTTT. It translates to CASSPTGSYNSPLHF.

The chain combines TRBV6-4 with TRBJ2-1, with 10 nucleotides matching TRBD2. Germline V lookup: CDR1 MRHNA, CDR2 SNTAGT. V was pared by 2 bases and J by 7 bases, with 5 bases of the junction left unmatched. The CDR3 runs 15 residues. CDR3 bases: TGTGCCAGCAGTGACAGCGGGGGGGCTATTAATGAGCAGTTCTTC. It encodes CASSDSGGAINEQFF.

The CDR3 is CSVESGLGAKNIQYF. The DNA of the CDR3 is TGCAGCGTTGAATCAGGGTTGGGGGCCAAAAACATTCAGTACTTC. The chain is built from TRBV29-1 and TRBJ2-4, with D possibly TRBD1 on 5 matching bases. The CDR3 sequence is 15 residues long. Germline V gene lookup returns CDR1 SQVTM and CDR2 ANQGSEA. V gave up 2 bases and J gave up 1 base, with 12 bases separating them.

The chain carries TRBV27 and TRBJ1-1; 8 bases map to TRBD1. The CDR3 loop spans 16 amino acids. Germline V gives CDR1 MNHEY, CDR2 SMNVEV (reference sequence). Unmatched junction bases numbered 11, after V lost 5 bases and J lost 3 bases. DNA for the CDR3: TGTGCCAGCAGTATCCAGGGACAGGCGATGGACACTGAAGCTTTCTTT. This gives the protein CASSIQGQAMDTEAFF.